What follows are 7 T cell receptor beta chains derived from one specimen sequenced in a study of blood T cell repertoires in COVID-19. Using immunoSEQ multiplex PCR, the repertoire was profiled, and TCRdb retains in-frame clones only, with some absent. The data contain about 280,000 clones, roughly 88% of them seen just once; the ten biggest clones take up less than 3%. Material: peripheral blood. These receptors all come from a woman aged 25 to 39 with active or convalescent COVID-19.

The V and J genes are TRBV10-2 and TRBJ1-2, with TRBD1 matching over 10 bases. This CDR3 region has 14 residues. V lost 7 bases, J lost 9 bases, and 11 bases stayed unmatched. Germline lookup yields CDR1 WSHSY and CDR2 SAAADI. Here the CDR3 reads CASTTGQGVLRYTF. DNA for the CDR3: TGCGCCAGCACTACAGGACAGGGGGTATTACGCTACACCTTC.

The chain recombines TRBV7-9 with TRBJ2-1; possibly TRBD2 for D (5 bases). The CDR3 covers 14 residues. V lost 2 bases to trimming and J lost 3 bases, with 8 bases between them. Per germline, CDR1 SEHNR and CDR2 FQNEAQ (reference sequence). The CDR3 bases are TGTGCCAGCAGCTTAAGGGAGCTCTACAATGAGCAGTTCTTC. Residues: CASSLRELYNEQFF.

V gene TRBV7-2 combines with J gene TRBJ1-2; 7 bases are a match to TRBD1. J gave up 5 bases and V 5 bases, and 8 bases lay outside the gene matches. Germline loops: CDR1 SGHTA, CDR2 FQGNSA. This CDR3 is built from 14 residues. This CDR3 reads CASSPRDSRYGYTF. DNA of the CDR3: TGTGCCAGCAGCCCCCGGGACAGTAGATATGGCTACACCTTC.

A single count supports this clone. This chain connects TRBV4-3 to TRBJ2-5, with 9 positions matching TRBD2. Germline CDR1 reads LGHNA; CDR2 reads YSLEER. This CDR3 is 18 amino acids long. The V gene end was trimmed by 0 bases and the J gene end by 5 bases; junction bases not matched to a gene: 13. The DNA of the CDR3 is TGCGCCAGCAGCCAAGATTGGAAGGCGGGGGGGCCCTGGGAGACCCAGTACTTC. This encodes CASSQDWKAGGPWETQYF.

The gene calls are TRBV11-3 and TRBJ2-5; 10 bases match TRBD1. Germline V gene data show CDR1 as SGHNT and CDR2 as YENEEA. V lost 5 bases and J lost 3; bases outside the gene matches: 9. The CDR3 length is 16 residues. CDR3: CASSPPGGTGEETQYF. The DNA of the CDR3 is TGTGCCAGCAGCCCCCCTGGGGGGACAGGGGAAGAGACCCAGTACTTC.

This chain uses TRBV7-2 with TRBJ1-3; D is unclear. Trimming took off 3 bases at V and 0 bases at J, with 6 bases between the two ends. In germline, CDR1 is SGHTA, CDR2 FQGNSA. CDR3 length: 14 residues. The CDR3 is CASSFVSSGNTIYF. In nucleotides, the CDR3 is TGTGCCAGCAGCTTCGTCAGCTCTGGAAACACCATATATTTT.

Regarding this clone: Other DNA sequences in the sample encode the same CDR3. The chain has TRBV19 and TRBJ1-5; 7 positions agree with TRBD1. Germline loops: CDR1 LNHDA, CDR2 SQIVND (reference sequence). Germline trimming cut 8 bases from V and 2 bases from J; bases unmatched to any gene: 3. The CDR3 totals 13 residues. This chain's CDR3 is CASGGQGNQPQHF. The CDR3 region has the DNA TGTGCCAGTGGAGGACAGGGCAATCAGCCCCAGCATTTT.